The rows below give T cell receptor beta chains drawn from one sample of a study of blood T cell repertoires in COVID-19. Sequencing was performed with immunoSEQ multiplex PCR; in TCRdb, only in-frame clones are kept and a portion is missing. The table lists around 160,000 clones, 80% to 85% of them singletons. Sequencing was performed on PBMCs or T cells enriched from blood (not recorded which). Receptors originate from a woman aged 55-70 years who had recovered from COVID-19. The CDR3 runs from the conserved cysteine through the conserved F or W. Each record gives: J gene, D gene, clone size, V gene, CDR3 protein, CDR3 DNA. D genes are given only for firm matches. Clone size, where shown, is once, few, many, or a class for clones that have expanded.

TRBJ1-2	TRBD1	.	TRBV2	CASSVLGQGARGYTF	TGTGCCAGCAGTGTTTTGGGACAGGGGGCAAGAGGCTACACCTTC
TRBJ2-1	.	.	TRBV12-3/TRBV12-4	CASTQSRGNEQFF	TGTGCCAGCACCCAGTCGCGGGGCAATGAGCAGTTCTTC
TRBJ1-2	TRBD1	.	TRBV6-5	CASSLDRGSGHTF	TGTGCCAGCAGCCTCGACAGGGGGTCGGGTCACACCTTC
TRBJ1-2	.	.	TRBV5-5	CASSSRLGGANYGYTF	TGTGCCAGCAGCTCGAGGCTAGGCGGAGCTAACTATGGCTACACCTTC
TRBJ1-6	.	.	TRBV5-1	CASSLAGDGSPLHF	TGCGCCAGCAGCTTGGCCGGGGATGGTTCACCCCTCCACTTT
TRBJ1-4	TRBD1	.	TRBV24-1	CATSESTGGNEKLFF	TGTGCCACCAGTGAATCGACAGGGGGCAATGAAAAACTGTTTTTT
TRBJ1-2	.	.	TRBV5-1	CASSFSGASDYGYTF	TGCGCCAGCAGTTTCTCAGGGGCTTCCGACTATGGCTACACCTTC
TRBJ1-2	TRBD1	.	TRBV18	CASSPTDRGGGYTF	TGTGCCAGCTCACCAACGGACAGGGGAGGTGGCTACACCTTC
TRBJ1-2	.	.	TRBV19	CASSTWWPRQPLGYTF	TGTGCCAGTAGTACTTGGTGGCCGAGACAGCCTCTCGGCTACACCTTC
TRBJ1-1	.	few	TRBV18	CASSPRDIMLYTEAFF	TGTGCCAGCTCACCACGGGACATTATGCTATACACTGAAGCTTTCTTT
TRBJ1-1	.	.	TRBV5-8	CASSLRPDYPEAFF	TGTGCCAGCAGCTTGAGACCAGACTACCCTGAAGCTTTCTTT
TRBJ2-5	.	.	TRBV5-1	CASSLVAGRQETQYF	TGCGCCAGCAGCTTGGTGGCAGGGAGGCAAGAGACCCAGTACTTC
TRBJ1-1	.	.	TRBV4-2	CASSQEANLGAITEAFF	TGTGCCAGCAGCCAAGAAGCAAACTTAGGGGCAATTACTGAAGCTTTCTTT
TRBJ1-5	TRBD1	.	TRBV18	CASSSTGEDQPQHF	TGTGCCAGCTCATCGACAGGGGAAGATCAGCCCCAGCATTTT
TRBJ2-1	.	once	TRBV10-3	CAISESRGQFF	TGTGCCATCAGTGAGTCGCGGGGGCAGTTCTTC
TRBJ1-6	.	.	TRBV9	CASSVANSPLHF	TGTGCCAGCAGCGTAGCGAATTCACCCCTCCACTTT
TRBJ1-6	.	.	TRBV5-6	CASSDGRGPASPLHF	TGTGCCAGCAGCGACGGCAGGGGCCCAGCCTCACCCCTCCACTTT
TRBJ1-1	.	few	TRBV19	CASSIGQGYTEAFF	TGTGCCAGTAGTATCGGGCAGGGATACACTGAAGCTTTCTTT
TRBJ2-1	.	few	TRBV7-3	CASSPGTLQFF	TGTGCCAGCAGCCCGGGGACTCTGCAGTTCTTC
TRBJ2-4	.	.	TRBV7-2	CASSLTGVIAKNIQYF	TGTGCCAGCAGCTTAACGGGAGTTATAGCCAAAAACATTCAGTACTTC
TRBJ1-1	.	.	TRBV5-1	CASSPSIPGDTEAFF	TGCGCCAGCAGCCCAAGCATACCGGGGGACACTGAAGCTTTCTTT
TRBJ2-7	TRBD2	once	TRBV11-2	CASSRLAGIEEQYF	TGTGCCAGCAGCCGACTAGCGGGAATCGAGGAGCAGTACTTC
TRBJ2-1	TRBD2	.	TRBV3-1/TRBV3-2	CASSRSERGVSSEQFF	TGTGCCAGCAGCCGATCGGAGCGGGGCGTCTCTAGTGAGCAGTTCTTC
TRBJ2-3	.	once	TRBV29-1	CSVEVQGTDTQYF	TGCAGCGTTGAGGTCCAGGGAACAGATACGCAGTATTTT
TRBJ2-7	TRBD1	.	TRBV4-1	CASSPWDRGYEQYF	TGCGCCAGCAGCCCTTGGGACAGGGGATACGAGCAGTACTTC
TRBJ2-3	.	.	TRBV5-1	CASSPGNRVGTDTQYF	TGCGCCAGCAGCCCGGGTAACAGGGTGGGCACAGATACGCAGTATTTT
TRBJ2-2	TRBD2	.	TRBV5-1	CASSLLLPGGNTGELFF	TGCGCCAGCAGCTTATTGCTCCCGGGGGGGAACACCGGGGAGCTGTTTTTT
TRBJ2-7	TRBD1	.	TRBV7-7	CASSLRAGGFYEQYF	TGTGCCAGCAGCCTGAGGGCAGGGGGCTTCTACGAGCAGTACTTC
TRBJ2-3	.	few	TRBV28	CASSLRLALNTQYF	TGTGCCAGCAGTTTAAGGCTAGCCTTAAATACGCAGTATTTT
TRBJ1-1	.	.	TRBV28	CASSPLRGQNTEAFF	TGTGCCAGCAGTCCCCTGAGAGGGCAGAACACTGAAGCTTTCTTT
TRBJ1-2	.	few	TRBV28	CASSLGRGNYGYTF	TGTGCCAGCAGTTTAGGTCGGGGGAACTATGGCTACACCTTC
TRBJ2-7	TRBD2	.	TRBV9	CASSVGPSGFYEQYF	TGTGCCAGCAGCGTAGGCCCTAGCGGGTTCTACGAGCAGTACTTC
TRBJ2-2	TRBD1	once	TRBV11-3	CASSRDRDTGELFF	TGTGCCAGCAGCCGGGACAGGGACACCGGGGAGCTGTTTTTT
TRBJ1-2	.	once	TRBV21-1	CASSIRDRSYGYTF	TGTGCCAGCAGCATCCGGGACAGATCGTATGGCTACACCTTC
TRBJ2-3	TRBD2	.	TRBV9	CASSVGLATRGDTQYF	TGTGCCAGCAGCGTTGGACTAGCGACTAGAGGGGATACGCAGTATTTT
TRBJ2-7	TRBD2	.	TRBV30	CAWSVLGTGGYEQYF	TGTGCCTGGAGTGTCTTGGGTACCGGGGGGTACGAGCAGTACTTC
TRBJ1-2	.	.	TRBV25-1	CASSEPGIYGYTF	TGTGCCAGCAGCGAGCCCGGGATCTATGGCTACACCTTC
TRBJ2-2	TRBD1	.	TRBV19	CASSTDRGYSTGELFF	TGTGCCAGTAGTACGGACAGGGGTTACTCCACCGGGGAGCTGTTTTTT
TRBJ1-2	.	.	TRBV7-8	CASSPPGNYYGYTF	TGTGCCAGCAGCCCTCCAGGAAATTACTATGGCTACACCTTC
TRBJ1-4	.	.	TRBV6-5	CASNSPSTNEKLFF	TGTGCCAGCAATAGCCCCTCAACTAATGAAAAACTGTTTTTT
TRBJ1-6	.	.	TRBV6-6	CASSWGRSSYNSPLHF	TGTGCCAGCAGTTGGGGGAGGAGCTCCTATAATTCACCCCTCCACTTT
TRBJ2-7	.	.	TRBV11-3	CASSLSDAGEQYF	TGTGCCAGCAGCTTATCAGATGCTGGCGAGCAGTACTTC
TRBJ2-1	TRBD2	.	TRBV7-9	CASSLAAGGGEQFF	TGTGCCAGCAGCTTAGCGGCGGGAGGTGGCGAGCAGTTCTTC
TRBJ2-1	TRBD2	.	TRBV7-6	CASSPSGRGVSEQFF	TGTGCCAGCAGCCCTAGCGGGAGAGGGGTGAGTGAGCAGTTCTTC